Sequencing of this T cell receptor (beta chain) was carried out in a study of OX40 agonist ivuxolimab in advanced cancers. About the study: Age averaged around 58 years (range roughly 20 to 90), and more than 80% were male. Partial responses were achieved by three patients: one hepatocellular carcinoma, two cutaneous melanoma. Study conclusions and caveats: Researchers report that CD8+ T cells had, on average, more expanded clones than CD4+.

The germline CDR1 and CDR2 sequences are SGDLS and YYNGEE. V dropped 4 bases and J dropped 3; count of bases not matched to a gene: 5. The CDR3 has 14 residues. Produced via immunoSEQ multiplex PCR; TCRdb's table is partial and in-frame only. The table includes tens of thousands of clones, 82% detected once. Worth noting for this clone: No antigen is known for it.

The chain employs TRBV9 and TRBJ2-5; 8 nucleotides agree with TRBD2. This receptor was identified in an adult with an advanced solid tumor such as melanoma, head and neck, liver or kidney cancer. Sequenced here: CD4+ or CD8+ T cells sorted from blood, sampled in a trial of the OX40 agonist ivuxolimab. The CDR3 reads CASSPGGFEETQYF. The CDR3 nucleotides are TGTGCCAGCAGCCCGGGAGGGTTTGAAGAGACCCAGTACTTC.